Here is one T cell receptor beta chain with its context. What this receptor recognizes is not known. The input lacks base qualities; no much larger clone sits a single base away. Collaborating institutions collected whole blood in K2EDTA tubes following their own protocols. Collaborator samples were shipped for TCRbeta analysis as frozen whole blood, isolated PBMCs, or DNA extracted from either sample type. TCRbeta CDR3 regions were amplified from genomic DNA using the immunoSEQ Assay, a bias-controlled multiplex PCR. Turning to the authors' computational methods: Nucleated cell counts per sample were estimated from amplification of reference gene primers within the assay. To quantify the absolute abundance of each unique TCRbeta CDR3 rearrangement, sequence reads were collapsed and filtered. Productive Simpson clonality was computed per sample as the square root of Simpson's diversity index over productive rearrangements. The table was pulled from immuneACCESS by TCRdb, which kept in-frame rearrangements only. Such tables lose some clones; where checked, under half of the loss comes from unresolved V genes, and the rest has no known cause. V, J and clone size reflect that table, while D and trimming were determined from the DNA. This sample holds about 320,000 clones; around 83% were observed only once. The ten top clones hold approximately 1.3% of the sample.

The entry originates in a study of blood T cell repertoires in COVID-19 (TCRdb year 2020). Regarding the complete study: Collaborator samples came from the United States, Italy and Spain and covered acute and convalescent phases of COVID-19. The material from the prospective study consisted of cDNA or gDNA derived from T cells, B-cell-depleted T cells, or PBMCs. Deeply sampled blood TCRbeta repertoires from subjects exposed to, actively infected with, or recovered from COVID-19 were included in the dataset. The repertoires were released in a freely available public database intended as a resource for research on the immune response to SARS-CoV-2. Samples were obtained from the ongoing ImmuneRACE study (first 160 participants) and from about 1,300 subjects provided by 6 global collaborators. Nearly every sample came with metadata listing a de-identified subject ID, COVID-19 status, age in years and sex. Where available, HLA class I and class II types were taken from metadata supplied by the sample provider and were not determined by assay-based typing. On the study overall, not on this receptor specifically: The quantity of clinical and demographic metadata differed by source and by participant and was supplied without curation.

The germline V gene (reference sequence) sets CDR1 to SEHNR and CDR2 to FQNEAQ. The CDR3, from cysteine to phenylalanine, totals 16 residues. Solely the CDR3 DNA is kept, with 48 bases framed from the first base. Trimming takes 3 bases from V and 3 bases from J, and the germline ends sit 14 bases apart. The chain was built from TRBV7-9 and TRBJ1-4, with an unclear D gene assignment. The sequence derives from a woman in her forties or fifties with acute or convalescent COVID-19. The specimen sequenced was peripheral blood. The nucleotide sequence reads TGTGCCAGCAGCTTTGGGAGGCAGGTGGCTAATGAAAAACTGTTTTTT. Its product reads: CASSFGRQVANEKLFF.